This T cell receptor (beta chain) was documented in a study of beta chain features in type 1 diabetes. Roughly 110 mL of blood, on average, came from one heparinised draw per donor. Findings and limits, study-wide: VDJ junctions in type 1 diabetes patients carried more deletions and fewer insertions. PCR might favor shorter templates, equally in patients and controls. Shortening of TCRB CDR3s, moderate but significant, appeared in all four CD4+ subsets of Type 1 diabetes patients.

A note on this clone: Its antigen is still unknown.

TCRB transcripts that were expressed got sequenced, as all of the isolated RNA had been reverse transcribed. The repertoire was sequenced with immunoSEQ multiplex PCR; TCRdb's copy has only in-frame clones and lacks some. Among 680,000 or so clones listed, about an eighth were seen once. V lost 3 bases and J lost 4; bases outside the gene matches: 5. From germline, CDR1 is SGHAT and CDR2 FQNNGV. The CDR3 loop spans 14 amino acids. The receptor's source is a man aged 18 to 29 with type 1 diabetes. The chain has TRBV11-2 and TRBJ2-5; the match to TRBD1 covers 7 bases. Sequenced sample: naive CD4+ T cells from blood. CDR3 amino acids: CASSFRSGGETQYF. CDR3 nucleotides: TGTGCCAGCAGCTTTAGGTCAGGGGGAGAGACCCAGTACTTC.